Shown below are 14 T cell receptor beta chains from a single sample sequenced in a study of shared clonotypes between healthy human individuals. Method: immunoSEQ multiplex PCR; TCRdb's copy keeps in-frame clones and lacks some. Here the sample spans 2 million to 2.5 million clones, roughly 95% being singletons. What was sequenced was naive CD4+ T cells sorted from blood. Noted subset: CD45RA+ positively selected. All receptors come from a man between 18 and 35 years old in good health.

This clone appeared once. V and J are TRBV19 and TRBJ1-2; 8 bases line up with TRBD1. CDR1 is LNHDA, CDR2 SQIVND, per germline (reference sequence). J lost 2 bases, V lost 4 bases, and 6 bases had no gene match. CDR3 size: 15 residues. CDR3 amino acids: CASSKGTGLNYGYTF. CDR3 DNA sequence: TGTGCCAGTAGTAAGGGGACAGGTCTAAACTATGGCTACACCTTC.

The chain has TRBV28 and TRBJ1-5; perhaps TRBD1 as D (6 bases). Germline CDR1 MDHEN, CDR2 SYDVKM. V lost 2 bases to trimming and J lost 7 bases, with 15 bases between them. This CDR3 region has 15 residues. The CDR3 loop is CASSLLVRGGQPQHF. For the CDR3, the DNA is TGTGCCAGCAGTTTACTGGTCAGGGGAGGGCAGCCCCAGCATTTT.

V is TRBV28 and J is TRBJ1-2; 7 nucleotides agree with TRBD1. V was pared by 3 bases and J by 4 bases, with 5 bases of the junction left unmatched. Germline V gives CDR1 MDHEN, CDR2 SYDVKM. The CDR3 covers 14 residues. The CDR3 here is CASSFSGGGYGYTF. The CDR3 region has the DNA TGTGCCAGCAGTTTCTCAGGGGGTGGCTATGGCTACACCTTC.

V is TRBV6-4 and J is TRBJ2-1; the D gene is possibly TRBD1 (6 bases). Germline V gene data show CDR1 as MRHNA and CDR2 as SNTAGT. Trimming removed 3 bases from V and 9 bases from J, with 6 bases in between. CDR3 size: 11 residues. CDR3 nucleotides: TGTGCCAGCAGTGAAGGGGGTGAGCAGTTCTTC. Its translation is CASSEGGEQFF.

The chain carries TRBV7-9 and TRBJ2-5, with TRBD2 as a possible D gene (6 bases). The CDR3 consists of 14 residues. Between the trimmed V and J ends, which lost 2 bases and 4 bases, there was a span of 11 bases. Germline CDR1 is SEHNR and CDR2 is FQNEAQ (reference sequence). CDR3 protein: CASSLTVGGETQYF. The CDR3 nucleotides read TGTGCCAGCAGCTTAACGGTGGGAGGAGAGACCCAGTACTTC.

The CDR3 nucleotides read TGTGCCTGGATGGGACTAGCGGGAGACGAGCAGTACTTC. Translated: CAWMGLAGDEQYF. The chain combines TRBV30 with TRBJ2-7; TRBD2 matches at 14 bases. The V gene's germline CDR1 is GTSNPN and CDR2 SVGIG (reference sequence). V lost 4 bases and J lost 5; bases outside the gene matches: 1. The CDR3 has 13 residues.

Concerning this clone: The same CDR3 also results from other DNA sequences found in this sample. The rearrangement uses TRBV30 and TRBJ1-5, with D unresolved. Deletions cut 2 bases from V and 5 bases from J, with 7 bases between. Germline V gene data show CDR1 as GTSNPN and CDR2 as SVGIG (reference sequence). The CDR3 spans 12 residues. CDR3 sequence reads: CAWSKGYQPQHF. The DNA of the CDR3 is TGTGCCTGGAGTAAGGGTTATCAGCCCCAGCATTTT.

V and J are TRBV7-8 and TRBJ2-2; possibly TRBD1 or TRBD2 for D (5 bases each). Trimming left V 8 bases short and J 4 bases short, with 14 bases between. Looked up from germline, CDR1 is SGHVS and CDR2 is FQNEAQ. CDR3 length: 14 amino acids. CDR3 in DNA: TGTGCCAGCGGGGCAATGGGGAGCACCGGGGAGCTGTTTTTT. Translating gives CASGAMGSTGELFF.

This rearrangement joins TRBV11-2 to TRBJ2-5; 11 bases agree with TRBD2. Per germline, CDR1 SGHAT and CDR2 FQNNGV. V dropped 2 bases and J dropped 5; count of bases not matched to a gene: 4. The CDR3 spans 15 residues. CDR3: CASSLIAGGGETQYF. The CDR3 nucleotides read TGTGCCAGCAGCTTAATAGCGGGAGGGGGCGAGACCCAGTACTTC.

Only a few counts were recorded for this clone. Other DNA sequences in this specimen translate into the identical CDR3. The rearrangement links TRBV5-4 to TRBJ1-2, with TRBD1 as a possible D gene (5 bases). Germline values: CDR1 SGHNT, CDR2 YYREEE (reference sequence). The CDR3 length is 13 residues. The V and J ends lost 4 bases and 2 bases respectively, with 9 bases between them. For the CDR3, the DNA is TGTGCCAGCAGCCCGGACATCAACTATGGCTACACCTTC. Its protein is CASSPDINYGYTF. The variable domain in full, with the rest retrieved from reference TRBV5-4 and TRBJ1-2, is ETGVTQSPTHLIKTRGQQVTLRCSSQSGHNTVSWYQQALGQGPQFIFQYYREEENGRGNFPPRFSGLQFPNYSSELNVNALELDDSALYLCASSPDINYGYTFGSGTRLTVV.

This chain links TRBV7-9 with TRBJ2-2; D gene uncertain. The CDR3 length is 12 residues. V lost 8 bases and J lost 3, with 7 bases in between. Germline V gene sequence: CDR1 SEHNR, CDR2 FQNEAQ (reference sequence). This CDR3 is CASDPYTGELFF. The CDR3 nucleotides are TGTGCCAGCGACCCTTACACCGGGGAGCTGTTTTTT.

The chain employs TRBV7-2 and TRBJ2-3; TRBD2 matches 8 bases. This CDR3 comprises 18 residues. The germline gives CDR1 SGHTA, CDR2 FQGNSA. J was trimmed by 0 bases and V by 1 base; bases with no gene match: 9. CDR3 nucleotide sequence: TGTGCCAGCAGCTTAGAAGGAGGGCTAGCGGGTAGCACAGATACGCAGTATTTT. This codes for CASSLEGGLAGSTDTQYF.

Concerning this clone itself: Within the sample, other DNA sequences also encode this same CDR3. The chain carries TRBV18 and TRBJ1-5; D is uncertain. There are 14 residues in the CDR3. V was pared by 3 bases and J by 0 bases, with 6 bases between. CDR1 and CDR2 from the germline V gene are KGHSH and LQKENI. For the CDR3, the DNA is TGTGCCAGCTCACCGGGCTTTAGCAATCAGCCCCAGCATTTT. It codes for CASSPGFSNQPQHF. Using reference TRBV18 and TRBJ1-5 for the parts outside the CDR3, the full variable domain is NAGVMQNPRHLVRRRGQEARLRCSPMKGHSHVYWYRQLPEEGLKFMVYLQKENIIDESGMPKERFSAEFPKEGPSILRIQQVVRGDSAAYFCASSPGFSNQPQHFGDGTRLSIL.

CDR3 nucleotides: TGTGCCAGCAGATTCGTGCACCCCAATAGCAATCAGCCCCAGCATTTT. It is translated as CASRFVHPNSNQPQHF. The gene calls are TRBV7-2 and TRBJ1-5; D remains unclear. Trimming took 6 bases from V and 0 from J, leaving 15 bases between them. CDR1 SGHTA and CDR2 FQGNSA come from the germline V gene. The CDR3 spans 16 residues. Full variable domain (rest looked up from reference TRBV7-2 and TRBJ1-5): GAGVSQSPSNKVTEKGKDVELRCDPISGHTALYWYRQSLGQGLEFLIYFQGNSAPDKSGLPSDRFSAERTGGSVSTLTIQRTQQEDSAVYLCASRFVHPNSNQPQHFGDGTRLSIL.